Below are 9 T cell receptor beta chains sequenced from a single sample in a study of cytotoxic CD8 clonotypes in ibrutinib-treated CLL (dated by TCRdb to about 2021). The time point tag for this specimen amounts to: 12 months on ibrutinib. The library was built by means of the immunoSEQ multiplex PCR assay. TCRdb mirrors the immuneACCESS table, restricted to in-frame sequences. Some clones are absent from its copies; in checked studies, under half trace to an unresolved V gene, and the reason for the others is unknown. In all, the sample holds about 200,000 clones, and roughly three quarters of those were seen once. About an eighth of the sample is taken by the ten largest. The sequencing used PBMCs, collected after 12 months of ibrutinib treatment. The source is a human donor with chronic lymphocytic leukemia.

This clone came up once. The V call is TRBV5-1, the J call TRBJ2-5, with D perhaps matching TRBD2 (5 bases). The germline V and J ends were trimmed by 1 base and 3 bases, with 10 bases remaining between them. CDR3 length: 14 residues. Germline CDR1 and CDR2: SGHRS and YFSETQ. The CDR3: CASSLLPGKETQYF. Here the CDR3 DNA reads TGCGCCAGCAGCTTGCTTCCGGGGAAAGAGACCCAGTACTTC.

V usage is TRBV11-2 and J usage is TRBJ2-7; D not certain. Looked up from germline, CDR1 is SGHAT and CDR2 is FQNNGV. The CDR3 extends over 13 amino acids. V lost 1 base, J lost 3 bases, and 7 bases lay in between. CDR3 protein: CASSLGMVYEQYF. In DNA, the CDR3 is TGTGCCAGCAGCTTAGGGATGGTCTACGAGCAGTACTTC.

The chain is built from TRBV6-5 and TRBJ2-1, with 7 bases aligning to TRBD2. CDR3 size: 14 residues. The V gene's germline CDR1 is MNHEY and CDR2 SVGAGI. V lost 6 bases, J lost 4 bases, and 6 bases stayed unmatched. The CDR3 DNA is TGTGCCAGCAGCTCCGGGACTACATACAATGAGCAGTTCTTC. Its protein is CASSSGTTYNEQFF.

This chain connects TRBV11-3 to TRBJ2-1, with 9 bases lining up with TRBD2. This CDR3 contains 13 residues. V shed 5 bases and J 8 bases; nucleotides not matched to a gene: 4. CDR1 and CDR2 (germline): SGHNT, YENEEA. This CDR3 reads CASSVSGGDEQFF. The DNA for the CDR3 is TGTGCCAGCAGCGTTAGCGGGGGTGATGAGCAGTTCTTC.

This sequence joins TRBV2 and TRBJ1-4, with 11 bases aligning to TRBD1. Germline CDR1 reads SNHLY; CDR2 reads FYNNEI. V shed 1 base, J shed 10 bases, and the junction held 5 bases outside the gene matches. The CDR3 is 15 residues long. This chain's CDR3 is CASSEEGTGGGKLFF. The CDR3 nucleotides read TGTGCCAGCAGTGAAGAGGGGACAGGGGGTGGAAAACTGTTTTTT. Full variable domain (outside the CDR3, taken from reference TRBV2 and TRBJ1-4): EPEVTQTPSHQVTQMGQEVILRCVPISNHLYFYWYRQILGQKVEFLVSFYNNEISEKSEIFDDQFSVERPDGSNFTLKIRSTKLEDSAMYFCASSEEGTGGGKLFFGSGTQLSVL.

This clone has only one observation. CDR3 nucleotides: TGCAGCGCGGGGAATAGGGGGGATGGGACTGAAGCTTTCTTT. It is translated as CSAGNRGDGTEAFF. The J gene is TRBJ1-1, the V gene TRBV29-1, with TRBD1 as a possible D gene (6 bases). The germline V gene has CDR1 SQVTM and CDR2 ANQGSEA. Trimming took off 7 bases at V and 5 bases at J, with 20 bases between the two ends. The CDR3 contains 14 residues.

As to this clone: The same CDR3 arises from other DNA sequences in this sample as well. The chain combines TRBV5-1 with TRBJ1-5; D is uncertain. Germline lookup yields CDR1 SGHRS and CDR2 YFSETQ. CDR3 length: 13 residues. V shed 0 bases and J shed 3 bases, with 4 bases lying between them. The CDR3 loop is CASSLGVNQPQHF. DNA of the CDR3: TGCGCCAGCAGCTTGGGGGTCAATCAGCCCCAGCATTTT.

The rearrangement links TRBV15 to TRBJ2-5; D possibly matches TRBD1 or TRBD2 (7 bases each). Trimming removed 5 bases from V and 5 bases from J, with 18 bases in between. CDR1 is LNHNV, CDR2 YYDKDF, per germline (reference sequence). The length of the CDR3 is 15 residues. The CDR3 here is CATSSPGGGRETQYF. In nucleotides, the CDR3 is TGTGCCACCAGCTCCCCAGGGGGGGGGCGGGAGACCCAGTACTTC.

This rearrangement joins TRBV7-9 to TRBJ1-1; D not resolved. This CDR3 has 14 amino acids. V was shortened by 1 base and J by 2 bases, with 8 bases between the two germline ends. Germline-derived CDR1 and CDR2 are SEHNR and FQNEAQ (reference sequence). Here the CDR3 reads CASSLGGSNTEAFF. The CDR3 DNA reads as TGTGCCAGCAGCTTAGGAGGGAGTAACACTGAAGCTTTCTTT.